This T cell receptor (beta chain) was sequenced for a study of T cells expressing NK-cell markers. CDR3 length: 16 residues. TCRdb re-called the 5' RACE reads, yielding one record per CDR3 amino acid sequence without DNA. The sample has some 150,000 distinct CDR3 sequences; the top ten hold approximately 12%. Specimen: blood T cells: a sorted CD56 or NKG2C T cell subset, CD4+ or CD8+ T cells, or bulk PBMC T cells (not recorded which). This receptor was obtained from a young man in good health. The chain uses TRBV12-3 or TRBV12-4 and TRBJ1-1; the D call from TCRdb, TRBD1, cannot be confirmed without DNA. The CDR3 reads CASSPRQGTMNTEAFF.